This T cell receptor (beta chain) stems from a study of blood T cell repertoires in COVID-19. Study overall: From the United States, Italy and Spain came samples of acute and convalescent COVID-19. T cells, B-cell-depleted T cells, or PBMCs provided the cDNA or gDNA that served as material.

Per the original methods: Amplified reference gene primers provided the basis for estimating nucleated cell counts. This table comes from immunoSEQ multiplex PCR, and its TCRdb copy is limited to in-frame clones, with some not included. V, J and clone size are those of that table, while D and trimming were read from the DNA. In the table there are about 210,000 clones, just under 85% of which are singletons. The CDR3 is 17 residues long. Germline values: CDR1 SNHLY, CDR2 FYNNEI. Trimming removed 5 bases at V and 2 bases at J, with 18 bases between. This clonotype was sampled from a woman in her 50s with active or convalescent COVID-19. Material for sequencing was peripheral blood. V is TRBV2 and J is TRBJ1-4, with no clear D. The CDR3 nucleotides read TGTGCCAGCAGTCCCCGGGTGAGGGCGCGCACTAATGAAAAACTGTTTTTT. It codes for CASSPRVRARTNEKLFF. The whole variable domain, filled in from reference TRBV2 and TRBJ1-4, reads EPEVTQTPSHQVTQMGQEVILRCVPISNHLYFYWYRQILGQKVEFLVSFYNNEISEKSEIFDDQFSVERPDGSNFTLKIRSTKLEDSAMYFCASSPRVRARTNEKLFFGSGTQLSVL.